This entry is about one TCR beta chain. Its antigen remains undetermined. No base qualities exist here, and no much larger clone lies one base off it. The data are from a study of CD8 T cell repertoires and HIV-1 epitope variants (dated by TCRdb to between 2020 and 2021). General notes on the study: T cells were stimulated in separate culture wells with each of twenty-five peptides representing autologous and known Gag and Nef epitope variants. An aliquot of 1M T cells was set aside as an uncultured baseline condition, separate from the approximately 91 T cell cultures. A total of around 80 T cell cultures were run, with each culture condition performed in triplicate except for one peptide, which was performed in duplicate. Control conditions included a CMV, EBV and flu peptide pool, the Ebola AY9 epitope as negative control, and a no-peptide well. The cultures were grown for about ten days in IMDM with gentamicin, and half of the media was changed on days 3 and 7 with IL-2, IL-7 and IL-15 added. The epitopes tested covered three Gag epitope families plus Nef HW9 and YT9. Using the EasySep Human T Cell Enrichment Kit, T cells were enriched and then co-cultured with an equal number of autologous T cell-negative cells acting as antigen-presenting cells. The full study reports these points: About five clonotypes recognized the Nef KF9 family and one the HW9 family, with no responses to the TAALDMSHF plasma variant. The assay identified only TCR beta chains and indicated proliferation in response to antigen, without indicating T cell function or cytokine profile. Of the nine antigen-specific TCR beta clonotypes identified, roughly 6 appeared cross-reactive for autologous or known escape epitope variants.

The EasySep Human CD8+ T Cell Enrichment Kit was used on day 10 to isolate CD8+ T cells from every culture. Here V drops 4 bases and J drops 6 bases, and the junction holds 6 bases not matched to any gene. According to the germline V gene, CDR1 reads ENHRY and CDR2 reads SYGVKD. Its CDR3 holds 14 amino acids, cysteine through phenylalanine. Only the CDR3 region is kept as DNA, spanning 42 bases read in frame from base 1. The immunoSEQ platform was used to sequence TCR beta CDR3 regions at survey depth. The QIAamp DNA micro kit was used to extract genomic DNA from every cultured and uncultured CD8+ T cell population. As for how the authors treated the data: Samples with under 5,000 productive reads were excluded, and this exclusion removed 5 of the 75 HIV peptide-stimulated cultures. Sequences were trimmed to CDR3 by a MANAFEST web app, and nonproductive sequences, CDR3s under 5 amino acids, and sequences not starting with C or ending with F/W were removed. Clonotypes were classified as antigen-specific only if expansion was observed in at least 2 of 3 replicates versus the no-peptide control at FDR 0.01, only within one epitope family. Specific clonotypes also needed at least fivefold higher frequency than in wells stimulated with peptides from other epitope families. Not all clones reach the TCRdb copy of this immuneACCESS table, which keeps in-frame sequences only. Checked studies attribute under half of the gap to unresolved V genes and leave the rest unexplained. D and trimming were read from the DNA, whereas the V and J calls and clone size are those reported in that table. Counted in this sample were about 4,600 clones; around 63% of them appeared once. Of the sample, around two fifths is held by the ten largest clones.

This sequence was found in a male donor with HIV. This sequence uses TRBV10-3 and TRBJ2-7, with 10 middle bases fitting TRBD1. The sample consisted of cultured CD8+ T cells derived from PBMCs. The DNA sequence follows: TGTGCCATCAGTGTGGGAGGACAGGGGGGCGAGCAGTACTTC. This sequence encodes CAISVGGQGGEQYF.